The 25 T cell receptor beta chains listed next were all sequenced from one sample in a study of cytomegalovirus exposure and HLA in healthy donors (dated by TCRdb to the late 2010s). The method was the immunoSEQ multiplex PCR assay. The multiplex PCR relied on a mix of 60 forward primers for TCR Vbeta segments and 13 reverse primers for TCR Jbeta segments. Entries here come from immuneACCESS through TCRdb and include only in-frame sequences with V and J called. Some clones fail to appear in such tables; in the studies checked, an unresolved V gene covers under half of the shortfall, and the cause of the remainder is unknown. Here the sample has a few hundred thousand clones; 80% to 95% occur a single time. The ten most abundant clones make up around 1.7% of the sample. The sample consisted of PBMCs. The receptors originated from a girl aged 2 to 10 in good health and CMV-seronegative.

V usage is TRBV6-5 and J usage is TRBJ1-4; D might be TRBD1 (5 bases). The CDR3 runs to 15 residues. V was trimmed by 2 bases and J by 8 bases, leaving 15 bases between them. The germline V gene has CDR1 MNHEY and CDR2 SVGAGI. For the CDR3, the DNA is TGTGCCAGCAGTTACCGCGGGGACGGACGGGAAAAACTGTTTTTT. Translated, it gives CASSYRGDGREKLFF.

The V and J genes are TRBV10-3 and TRBJ2-2; TRBD2 matches at 8 bases. This CDR3 spans 12 amino acids. Germline V lookup: CDR1 ENHRY, CDR2 SYGVKD. The trim removed 7 bases at V and 5 bases at J, leaving 0 bases unmatched. The CDR3, as DNA: TGTGCCATCACTAGCGGGACCGGGGAGCTGTTTTTT. The encoded protein is CAITSGTGELFF.

CDR3 in amino acids: CASSQGEYTGNTIYF. As DNA, the CDR3 is TGTGCCAGCAGCCAAGGGGAGTACACTGGAAACACCATATATTTT. The rearrangement joins TRBV14 to TRBJ1-3; no clear D. CDR1 and CDR2 from the germline V gene are SGHDN and FVKESK. V shed 1 base and J shed 2 bases, with 9 bases lying between them. The CDR3 sequence is 15 residues long.

The rearrangement joins TRBV6-1 to TRBJ2-7; TRBD2 is a possible D gene (6 bases). Germline V CDR1 and CDR2: MNHNS, SASEGT. The ends were cut back, 6 bases at V and 0 bases at J, with 12 bases in the middle. CDR3 size: 14 residues. Here the CDR3 DNA reads TGTGCCAGCAGGGGAGGCACGGTCTCCTACGAGCAGTACTTC. As protein: CASRGGTVSYEQYF.

As regards this clone: The identical CDR3 is also encoded by other nucleotide sequences in the sample. V and J are TRBV2 and TRBJ1-3; the D is unclear. V gave up 3 bases and J gave up 0 bases, with 3 bases separating them. Germline CDR1 reads SNHLY; CDR2 reads FYNNEI. CDR3 size: 13 residues. This CDR3 reads CASSDGSGNTIYF. CDR3 DNA sequence: TGTGCCAGCAGTGACGGCTCTGGAAACACCATATATTTT. Full variable domain (outside the CDR3, taken from reference TRBV2 and TRBJ1-3): EPEVTQTPSHQVTQMGQEVILRCVPISNHLYFYWYRQILGQKVEFLVSFYNNEISEKSEIFDDQFSVERPDGSNFTLKIRSTKLEDSAMYFCASSDGSGNTIYFGEGSWLTVV.

As for this clone: One end of the junction varies from germline; a read error may be responsible. The rearrangement uses TRBV28 and TRBJ2-1, with 7 bases aligning to TRBD2. Germline CDR1 reads MDHEN; CDR2 reads SYDVKM. The CDR3 is made up of 17 amino acids. CDR3 nucleotides: TGTGCCAGCAGTTTAACCAGACTAGCCGGGGATTACAGTGAGCAGTTCTTC. Protein: CASSLTRLAGDYSEQFF.

This chain connects TRBV6-5 to TRBJ1-2, with D unresolved. Trimming stripped 8 bases from V and 1 base from J, with 8 bases between. The CDR3 has 12 residues. Germline V gives CDR1 MNHEY, CDR2 SVGAGI. CDR3 loop: CASRRDNYGYTF. DNA for the CDR3: TGTGCCAGCCGACGGGATAACTATGGCTACACCTTC.

The chain is built from TRBV2 and TRBJ1-6; D gene ambiguous. The CDR3 has 12 amino acids. Germline CDR1 and CDR2: SNHLY and FYNNEI. Trimming left V 0 bases short and J 17 bases short, with 11 bases between. The CDR3 spells CASSEAGDMIHF. Written as DNA, the CDR3 is TGTGCCAGCAGTGAAGCGGGAGATATGATCCACTTT.

This clone occurred a few times. This chain joins TRBV6-6 and TRBJ2-2, with TRBD2 matching over 12 bases. Losses at the gene ends were 11 bases for V and 5 bases for J; bases not matched to a gene: 12. This CDR3 has 16 amino acids. The V gene's germline CDR1 is MNHNY and CDR2 SVGAGI (reference sequence). The CDR3 DNA sequence: TGTGCCGGATCTCGACTAGCGGGAGCTACAACCGGGGAGCTGTTTTTT. Translated: CAGSRLAGATTGELFF.

V usage is TRBV5-1 and J usage is TRBJ1-1; TRBD1 is a possible D gene (6 bases). The germline V gene has CDR1 SGHRS and CDR2 YFSETQ. The CDR3 loop spans 14 amino acids. V gave up 6 bases and J gave up 4 bases, with 16 bases separating them. As DNA, the CDR3 is TGCGCCAGCAAGCAGGGGCCAGAAAGCACTGAAGCTTTCTTT. It encodes CASKQGPESTEAFF.

This sequence joins TRBV27 and TRBJ1-6; a possible D gene is TRBD1 (5 bases). V lost 3 bases and J 4 bases, leaving 13 bases between the germline ends. This CDR3 comprises 16 residues. Germline CDR1 is MNHEY and CDR2 is SMNVEV (reference sequence). This CDR3 is CASSLQGLTYNSPLHF. As DNA, the CDR3 is TGTGCCAGCAGTTTGCAGGGACTCACGTATAATTCACCCCTCCACTTT.

This sequence joins TRBV5-6 and TRBJ2-5, with D unresolved. This CDR3 contains 12 residues. V gave up 2 bases and J gave up 3 bases, with 5 bases separating them. Germline CDR1 reads SGHDT; CDR2 reads YYEEEE. CDR3 in DNA: TGTGCCAGCAGCTTATCAAAAGAGACCCAGTACTTC. It is translated as CASSLSKETQYF.

V gene TRBV29-1 combines with J gene TRBJ2-7; TRBD2 matches 11 bases. CDR3 size: 15 residues. CDR1 and CDR2 (germline): SQVTM, ANQGSEA. Germline trimming cut 2 bases from V and 4 bases from J; bases unmatched to any gene: 7. The CDR3 loop reads CSVEFTSGSGYEQYF. CDR3 coding DNA: TGCAGCGTTGAATTTACTAGCGGGAGCGGTTACGAGCAGTACTTC.

CDR3 DNA sequence: TGTGCCAGCAGCTTACGGGTCTCGGGCAATCAGCCCCAGCATTTT. The encoded protein is CASSLRVSGNQPQHF. The V and J genes are TRBV7-8 and TRBJ1-5, with no clear D. This CDR3 spans 15 amino acids. From germline, CDR1 is SGHVS and CDR2 FQNEAQ. Trimming took 2 bases from V and 2 from J, leaving 10 bases between them.

The chain links TRBV7-2 to TRBJ2-2; tentatively, D is TRBD2 (6 bases). Trimming left V 6 bases short and J 4 bases short, with 15 bases between. The CDR3 runs 15 residues. CDR1 and CDR2 from the germline V gene are SGHTA and FQGNSA. CDR3 in amino acids: CASREGQHSTGELFF. CDR3 nucleotide sequence: TGTGCCAGCAGGGAGGGGCAGCACTCCACCGGGGAGCTGTTTTTT.

CDR3 coding DNA: TGTGCCAGCAGCTTACCTCAGGGGGCGATCACTGAAGCTTTCTTT. Translation: CASSLPQGAITEAFF. The chain combines TRBV7-6 with TRBJ1-1, with 8 bases matching TRBD1. The V gene's germline CDR1 is SGHVS and CDR2 FNYEAQ. J was trimmed by 4 bases and V by 2 bases; bases with no gene match: 6. This CDR3 region has 15 residues.

The J gene is TRBJ1-1, the V gene TRBV6-1; D ambiguous. Germline V gene data show CDR1 as MNHNS and CDR2 as SASEGT. V was shortened by 5 bases and J by 1 base, with 11 bases between the two germline ends. The CDR3 loop spans 14 amino acids. In DNA, the CDR3 is TGTGCCAGCAGTCCCCCCACAGAGAACACTGAAGCTTTCTTT. Translating gives CASSPPTENTEAFF.

This chain links TRBV5-1 with TRBJ1-1; TRBD1 agrees at 8 bases. The V and J ends lost 4 bases and 10 bases, in that order; junction bases with no gene match: 21. The CDR3 loop spans 17 amino acids. The germline CDR1 and CDR2 sequences are SGHRS and YFSETQ. CDR3: CASSPLDRVKEGPVAFF. CDR3 in DNA: TGCGCCAGCAGCCCCTTGGACAGGGTAAAAGAAGGGCCGGTAGCTTTCTTT. Full variable domain (remainder filled in from reference TRBV5-1 and TRBJ1-1): KAGVTQTPRYLIKTRGQQVTLSCSPISGHRSVSWYQQTPGQGLQFLFEYFSETQRNKGNFPGRFSGRQFSNSRSEMNVSTLELGDSALYLCASSPLDRVKEGPVAFFGQGTRLTVV.

The rearrangement joins TRBV30 to TRBJ2-5; 7 positions match TRBD2. The CDR3 is 17 amino acids. V dropped 0 bases and J dropped 9; count of bases not matched to a gene: 19. Germline assignment: CDR1 GTSNPN and CDR2 SVGIG (reference sequence). The CDR3 spells CAWSVLLGGFSQAPQYF. The CDR3 region has the DNA TGTGCCTGGAGTGTTCTTCTGGGGGGGTTTTCCCAAGCACCCCAGTACTTC.

This chain uses TRBV6-5 with TRBJ1-4; D is undetermined. The V gene lost 0 bases and the J gene lost 0 bases, with 8 bases spanning the gap. This CDR3 comprises 16 residues. The germline CDR1 and CDR2 sequences are MNHEY and SVGAGI. The CDR3 sequence: CASSYSSGSTNEKLFF. The CDR3, as DNA: TGTGCCAGCAGTTACTCGAGCGGGTCAACTAATGAAAAACTGTTTTTT.

The gene calls are TRBV5-8 and TRBJ1-1; D gene uncertain. Trimming cost V 0 bases and J 2 bases, with 17 bases left between them. The germline gives CDR1 SGHTS, CDR2 YDEGEE. The CDR3 consists of 17 residues. CDR3 in amino acids: CASSLAFRFTNNTEAFF. CDR3 nucleotides: TGTGCCAGCAGCTTGGCCTTTAGATTCACTAATAACACTGAAGCTTTCTTT.

This chain links TRBV30 with TRBJ1-5; TRBD1 is a possible D gene (6 bases). Germline-derived CDR1 and CDR2 are GTSNPN and SVGIG (reference sequence). Trimming removed 2 bases from V and 0 bases from J, with 11 bases in between. CDR3 size: 15 residues. CDR3: CAWSPTGYSNQPQHF. CDR3 in DNA: TGTGCCTGGAGTCCGACAGGTTATAGCAATCAGCCCCAGCATTTT. Combining the CDR3 with reference TRBV30 and TRBJ1-5 gives the whole variable domain SQTIHQWPATLVQPVGSPLSLECTVEGTSNPNLYWYRQAAGRGLQLLFYSVGIGQISSEVPQNLSASRPQDRQFILSSKKLLLSDSGFYLCAWSPTGYSNQPQHFGDGTRLSIL.

The genes are TRBV7-2 and TRBJ1-1, with 12 bases fitting TRBD1. The germline gives CDR1 SGHTA, CDR2 FQGNSA. With 8 bases clipped from V and 5 bases from J, the junction kept 3 bases outside the gene matches. The CDR3 runs to 13 residues. This chain's CDR3 is CASAGQGATEAFF. CDR3 DNA sequence: TGTGCCAGCGCGGGACAGGGGGCAACTGAAGCTTTCTTT. The complete variable domain, with remaining parts taken from reference TRBV7-2 and TRBJ1-1, reads GAGVSQSPSNKVTEKGKDVELRCDPISGHTALYWYRQSLGQGLEFLIYFQGNSAPDKSGLPSDRFSAERTGGSVSTLTIQRTQQEDSAVYLCASAGQGATEAFFGQGTRLTVV.

DNA for the CDR3: TGCGCCAGCAGGGAACAGGGGGGAAATGAAAAACTGTTTTTT. This sequence encodes CASREQGGNEKLFF. This rearrangement joins TRBV5-1 to TRBJ1-4; 8 bases agree with TRBD1. Per the germline V gene, CDR1 is SGHRS and CDR2 is YFSETQ. This CDR3 contains 14 residues. Trimming took 5 bases from V and 5 from J; bases not matched to a gene: 5.

The chain carries TRBV18 and TRBJ2-1; 9 nucleotides match TRBD2. Germline CDR1 reads KGHSH; CDR2 reads LQKENI. The CDR3 spans 17 residues. Trimming cost V 5 bases and J 4 bases; bases outside gene matches: 12. The DNA of the CDR3 is TGTGCCAGCTCATCGTTAACCGGGACTAGCCTGTACAATGAGCAGTTCTTC. It yields the protein CASSSLTGTSLYNEQFF.